The 32 T cell receptor beta chains below come from one sample, sequenced in a study of B cell selection in AIRE deficiency. Assay used: immunoSEQ multiplex PCR; TCRdb lists only in-frame clones, some missing. The sample contains fewer than 25,000 clones, roughly 96% of which appear only once. The sorted conventional CD4 T cells were gated as CD4+CD127+. The specimen sequenced was CD4+CD127+ conventional T cells sorted from PBMCs. Every receptor here comes from a human donor in good health.

The V gene is TRBV7-2, the J gene TRBJ1-4; D is possibly TRBD1 (6 bases). Trimming shortened V by 1 base and J by 6 bases, and 15 bases separated the two germline ends. This CDR3 spans 16 amino acids. Looked up from germline, CDR1 is SGHTA and CDR2 is FQGNSA. The CDR3 nucleotides are TGTGCCAGCAGCTTAGTAAAGGGCAGGGGAGATGAAAAACTGTTTTTT. Amino acids: CASSLVKGRGDEKLFF.

The rearrangement uses TRBV10-3 and TRBJ2-1; 10 positions agree with TRBD2. Germline-derived CDR1 and CDR2 are ENHRY and SYGVKD. Trimming cost V 6 bases and J 5 bases; bases outside gene matches: 7. The CDR3 is made up of 15 amino acids. CDR3 DNA: TGTGCCATCAGATTATCCGGACTAGCGGACAATGAGCAGTTCTTC. Translation: CAIRLSGLADNEQFF.

This chain joins TRBV30 and TRBJ2-5; D perhaps matches TRBD2 (6 bases). Between the trimmed V and J ends, which lost 8 bases and 4 bases, there was a span of 14 bases. CDR1 and CDR2 from the germline V gene are GTSNPN and SVGIG (reference sequence). CDR3 length: 12 residues. CDR3 sequence reads: CARDQGGETQYF. The CDR3 coding sequence is TGTGCCCGTGACCAGGGAGGAGAGACCCAGTACTTC.

V gene TRBV5-5 combines with J gene TRBJ1-4; D is ambiguous. Germline CDR1 is SGHKS and CDR2 is YYEKEE (reference sequence). With 4 bases removed from V and 0 bases from J, the gap between germline ends came to 7 bases. This CDR3 has 14 residues. CDR3: CASSELATNEKLFF. CDR3 bases: TGTGCCAGCAGCGAGCTTGCAACTAATGAAAAACTGTTTTTT.

The J gene is TRBJ1-1, the V gene TRBV5-1; TRBD1 is a possible D gene (6 bases). The CDR3 length is 13 residues. Germline-derived CDR1 and CDR2 are SGHRS and YFSETQ. V lost 5 bases and J 3 bases, leaving 11 bases between the germline ends. CDR3 DNA: TGCGCCAGCAGTCAGCAGGGGTACACTGAAGCTTTCTTT. Encoded protein: CASSQQGYTEAFF.

This rearrangement joins TRBV7-9 to TRBJ1-1, with 9 bases aligning to TRBD1. The CDR3 loop spans 16 amino acids. V dropped 1 base and J dropped 6; count of bases not matched to a gene: 9. CDR1 and CDR2 (germline): SEHNR, FQNEAQ (reference sequence). The CDR3 DNA follows: TGTGCCAGCAGCTTAGATCGTCCGACAGGGGGGTCTGAAGCTTTCTTT. This codes for CASSLDRPTGGSEAFF.

This clone was seen once. V gene TRBV11-1 combines with J gene TRBJ2-1, with 14 bases lining up with TRBD2. This CDR3 comprises 15 residues. Germline V lookup: CDR1 SGHAT, CDR2 FQDESV (reference sequence). The J segment lost 10 bases and the V segment lost 3 bases, leaving 5 bases of the junction unmatched. The CDR3 DNA is TGTGCCAGCAGCTTTAGACTAGCGGGGGGGCAAGAGCAGTTCTTC. It encodes CASSFRLAGGQEQFF.

V is TRBV19 and J is TRBJ2-2; 7 nucleotides agree with TRBD2. J was trimmed by 0 bases and V by 5 bases; bases with no gene match: 6. Germline CDR1 LNHDA, CDR2 SQIVND (reference sequence). The CDR3 length is 16 residues. In DNA form, the CDR3 reads TGTGCCAGTAGTCCGATTCGGGGGGCGAACACCGGGGAGCTGTTTTTT. It specifies CASSPIRGANTGELFF.

The chain recombines TRBV2 with TRBJ2-7; 10 positions agree with TRBD2. Trimming at V came to 6 bases and at J to 5 bases, leaving 4 bases not matched to a gene. The CDR3 loop spans 13 amino acids. Germline V gene lookup returns CDR1 SNHLY and CDR2 FYNNEI. CDR3 in DNA: TGTGCCAGCAGAACTAGCGGGGCTCACGAGCAGTACTTC. It encodes CASRTSGAHEQYF. The full variable domain, rest sourced from reference TRBV2 and TRBJ2-7, is EPEVTQTPSHQVTQMGQEVILRCVPISNHLYFYWYRQILGQKVEFLVSFYNNEISEKSEIFDDQFSVERPDGSNFTLKIRSTKLEDSAMYFCASRTSGAHEQYFGPGTRLTVT.

V gene TRBV18 combines with J gene TRBJ2-1; 10 bases match TRBD1. V shed 4 bases and J 0 bases; nucleotides not matched to a gene: 12. The CDR3 sequence is 19 residues long. Germline CDR1 reads KGHSH; CDR2 reads LQKENI. This CDR3 is CASSRYPGQGSSSYNEQFF. CDR3 in DNA: TGTGCCAGCTCACGATACCCGGGACAGGGGAGTAGCTCCTACAATGAGCAGTTCTTC.

The chain carries TRBV28 and TRBJ1-4; the D gene is possibly TRBD1 (5 bases). V was clipped by 5 bases and J by 5 bases, with 15 bases between them. Germline V gene lookup returns CDR1 MDHEN and CDR2 SYDVKM. This CDR3 contains 15 residues. The CDR3 region is CASSRGGAKNEKLFF. The DNA of the CDR3 is TGTGCCAGCAGTCGGGGAGGGGCGAAGAATGAAAAACTGTTTTTT.

The rearrangement uses TRBV5-4 and TRBJ2-5, with 9 bases matching TRBD2. The V gene's germline CDR1 is SGHNT and CDR2 YYREEE (reference sequence). The V gene end was trimmed by 4 bases and the J gene end by 5 bases; junction bases not matched to a gene: 12. The CDR3 runs to 16 residues. The CDR3 region has the DNA TGTGCCAGCAGCCCTGGGGGGAGCGGGGGGCTCGAGACCCAGTACTTC. It translates to CASSPGGSGGLETQYF.

The chain couples TRBV2 to TRBJ1-1; D unclear. Germline values: CDR1 SNHLY, CDR2 FYNNEI. The CDR3 is made up of 11 amino acids. The V and J ends lost 6 bases and 8 bases respectively, with 10 bases between them. CDR3: CASSSLFEAFF. CDR3 bases: TGTGCCAGCAGCTCACTATTCGAAGCTTTCTTT.

This clone was seen a single time. The chain uses TRBV7-3 and TRBJ1-4; weak D call: TRBD1 (6 bases). Trimming removed 5 bases from V and 6 bases from J, with 16 bases in between. Looked up from germline, CDR1 is SGHTA and CDR2 is FQGTGA. The CDR3 is 15 amino acids. The chain's CDR3 is CASSRHGGRDEKLFF. The CDR3, as DNA: TGTGCCAGCAGCCGGCACGGGGGGCGCGATGAAAAACTGTTTTTT.

This sequence joins TRBV21-1 and TRBJ2-7; the table's D gene call, TRBD1, was not cross checked with the DNA. TRBV21-1 is flagged as a pseudogene. This CDR3 has 14 residues. The CDR3 DNA reads as TGTGCCAGCCGCTCCGGGACAGTAATCCACGAGCAGTACTTC. Its translation: CASRSGTVIHEQYF.

This clone was counted between two and nine times. In the same sample, other DNA sequences code for this CDR3. The chain recombines TRBV7-8 with TRBJ1-1; D may be TRBD1 (5 bases). V was shortened by 5 bases and J by 3 bases, with 10 bases between the two germline ends. The CDR3 spans 13 residues. CDR1 and CDR2 from the germline V gene are SGHVS and FQNEAQ. DNA for the CDR3: TGTGCCAGCAGCCTCGGGGGGGACACTGAAGCTTTCTTT. It codes for CASSLGGDTEAFF.

This clone was counted once. J is TRBJ2-1 and V is TRBV4-3; D unclear. Germline assignment: CDR1 LGHNA and CDR2 YSLEER. CDR3 length equals 15 residues. V dropped 1 base and J dropped 9 bases, with 16 bases sitting between them. The CDR3 region has the DNA TGCGCCAGCAGCCAAGGGGTGGGTAATCCGGGTGAGCAGTTCTTC. This encodes CASSQGVGNPGEQFF.

This clone was picked up one time. The chain carries TRBV11-2 and TRBJ1-4; 9 bases fit TRBD1. The CDR3 length is 14 residues. From germline, CDR1 is SGHAT and CDR2 FQNNGV. With 7 bases clipped from V and 7 bases from J, the junction kept 7 bases outside the gene matches. CDR3 sequence: CASTTGGRGEKLFF. In DNA form, the CDR3 reads TGTGCCAGCACCACAGGGGGCCGTGGTGAAAAACTGTTTTTT.

With respect to this clone: The sample has other DNA sequences that encode this CDR3 too. The chain couples TRBV30 to TRBJ1-1; D is unresolved. Trimming shortened V by 5 bases and J by 4 bases, and 11 bases separated the two germline ends. This CDR3 spans 12 amino acids. Germline lookup yields CDR1 GTSNPN and CDR2 SVGIG (reference sequence). The chain's CDR3 is CAWDFWGTEAFF. CDR3 sequence (DNA): TGTGCCTGGGACTTCTGGGGCACTGAAGCTTTCTTT.

This sequence joins TRBV10-1 and TRBJ2-2, with 7 bases matching TRBD1. The CDR3 contains 13 residues. V lost 2 bases, J lost 6 bases, and 0 bases stayed unmatched. The germline gives CDR1 WNHNN, CDR2 SYGVQD (reference sequence). CDR3 bases: TGCGCCAGCAGTGAGACAGGGGCCGGGGAGCTGTTTTTT. Its protein product is CASSETGAGELFF.

The chain links TRBV5-1 to TRBJ2-1; the match to TRBD1 covers 10 bases. The germline V gene has CDR1 SGHRS and CDR2 YFSETQ. The CDR3 is 15 amino acids. The V gene end was trimmed by 4 bases and the J gene end by 6 bases; junction bases not matched to a gene: 7. The CDR3 nucleotides read TGCGCCAGCAGCGATGGGACAGGGGCAACCAATGAGCAGTTCTTC. Amino acids: CASSDGTGATNEQFF.

The V call is TRBV7-9, the J call TRBJ2-5; tentative D call: TRBD1 (5 bases). Germline V gene lookup returns CDR1 SEHNR and CDR2 FQNEAQ (reference sequence). V lost 1 base and J lost 14, with 23 bases in between. CDR3 length equals 15 residues. This CDR3 is CASSLVVQGLDWHYF. CDR3 bases: TGTGCCAGCAGCTTAGTTGTGCAGGGTCTGGATTGGCACTACTTC.

This rearrangement joins TRBV7-2 to TRBJ1-3; maybe TRBD1 (5 bases). The CDR3 is 16 amino acids. V gave up 4 bases and J gave up 0 bases, with 13 bases separating them. Germline V gene sequence: CDR1 SGHTA, CDR2 FQGNSA. Here the CDR3 reads CASSYKQEFSGNTIYF. As DNA, the CDR3 is TGTGCCAGCAGCTACAAACAGGAGTTCTCTGGAAACACCATATATTTT.

This chain joins TRBV7-2 and TRBJ2-3; no definite D call. Germline V lookup: CDR1 SGHTA, CDR2 FQGNSA. The CDR3 extends over 14 amino acids. Trimming left V 1 base short and J 0 bases short, with 5 bases between. This CDR3 reads CASSLGTSTDTQYF. In DNA, the CDR3 is TGTGCCAGCAGCTTAGGCACTAGCACAGATACGCAGTATTTT. The full variable domain, completed using reference TRBV7-2 and TRBJ2-3, is GAGVSQSPSNKVTEKGKDVELRCDPISGHTALYWYRQSLGQGLEFLIYFQGNSAPDKSGLPSDRFSAERTGGSVSTLTIQRTQQEDSAVYLCASSLGTSTDTQYFGPGTRLTVL.

The chain couples TRBV6-5 to TRBJ2-1; D is unclear. V was pared by 7 bases and J by 10 bases, with 17 bases between. This CDR3 is built from 13 residues. The V gene's germline CDR1 is MNHEY and CDR2 SVGAGI. The CDR3 is CASTPPAGPEQFF. DNA for the CDR3: TGTGCCAGCACCCCTCCGGCCGGCCCCGAGCAGTTCTTC.

This chain's CDR3 is CASSQDTVGAYNYGYTF. The DNA for the CDR3 is TGCGCCAGCAGCCAAGATACGGTGGGAGCATATAACTATGGCTACACCTTC. The chain recombines TRBV4-3 with TRBJ1-2, with D hard to call. Germline V gene sequence: CDR1 LGHNA, CDR2 YSLEER. The V end lost 0 bases, the J end lost 1 base, and 15 bases lay between the germline ends. The CDR3 consists of 17 residues.

The chain is built from TRBV19 and TRBJ1-5; D not certain. Germline CDR1 reads LNHDA; CDR2 reads SQIVND (reference sequence). V was trimmed by 3 bases and J by 3 bases, leaving 9 bases between them. The CDR3 is made up of 14 amino acids. Here the CDR3 reads CASSIGQANQPQHF. In DNA form, the CDR3 reads TGTGCCAGTAGTATCGGGCAGGCCAATCAGCCCCAGCATTTT.

This chain connects TRBV30 to TRBJ1-5; D uncertain. CDR1 is GTSNPN, CDR2 SVGIG, per germline (reference sequence). This CDR3 contains 13 residues. V lost 1 base, J lost 9 bases, and 13 bases lay in between. CDR3: CAWSEGSTSPQHF. DNA of the CDR3: TGTGCCTGGAGTGAAGGGTCCACGTCGCCCCAGCATTTT. The variable domain in full, with the rest retrieved from reference TRBV30 and TRBJ1-5, is SQTIHQWPATLVQPVGSPLSLECTVEGTSNPNLYWYRQAAGRGLQLLFYSVGIGQISSEVPQNLSASRPQDRQFILSSKKLLLSDSGFYLCAWSEGSTSPQHFGDGTRLSIL.

This chain uses TRBV27 with TRBJ2-3, with D perhaps TRBD1 or TRBD2 (5 bases each). The CDR3 is made up of 17 amino acids. The ends were cut back, 3 bases at V and 2 bases at J, with 18 bases in the middle. The germline CDR1 and CDR2 sequences are MNHEY and SMNVEV (reference sequence). The CDR3 nucleotides are TGTGCCAGCAGTTTTTCCTCCAGGGCGAGGGTCACAGATACGCAGTATTTT. This codes for CASSFSSRARVTDTQYF.

Only a few counts were recorded for this clone. The V gene is TRBV6-5, the J gene TRBJ1-3; possibly TRBD1 for D (5 bases). Trimming left V 7 bases short and J 2 bases short, with 15 bases between. The germline gives CDR1 MNHEY, CDR2 SVGAGI. The CDR3 consists of 15 residues. CDR3 loop: CASIPGAETGNTIYF. In DNA, the CDR3 is TGTGCCAGCATCCCCGGGGCAGAAACTGGAAACACCATATATTTT.

The chain joins TRBV7-2 to TRBJ1-5, with 7 bases that match TRBD1. CDR3 length: 15 amino acids. V shed 5 bases, J shed 3 bases, and the junction held 7 bases outside the gene matches. Germline V gives CDR1 SGHTA, CDR2 FQGNSA. This chain's CDR3 is CASSPRGGYNQPQHF. For the CDR3, the DNA is TGTGCCAGCAGCCCCAGGGGGGGGTACAATCAGCCCCAGCATTTT. The full variable domain, rest sourced from reference TRBV7-2 and TRBJ1-5, is GAGVSQSPSNKVTEKGKDVELRCDPISGHTALYWYRQSLGQGLEFLIYFQGNSAPDKSGLPSDRFSAERTGGSVSTLTIQRTQQEDSAVYLCASSPRGGYNQPQHFGDGTRLSIL.

The genes are TRBV14 and TRBJ1-2; 7 bases line up with TRBD1. V was pared by 1 base and J by 2 bases, with 1 base of the junction left unmatched. Germline-derived CDR1 and CDR2 are SGHDN and FVKESK. This CDR3 contains 14 residues. CDR3: CASSQGGQNYGYTF. Here the CDR3 DNA reads TGTGCCAGCAGCCAAGGGGGACAGAACTATGGCTACACCTTC.